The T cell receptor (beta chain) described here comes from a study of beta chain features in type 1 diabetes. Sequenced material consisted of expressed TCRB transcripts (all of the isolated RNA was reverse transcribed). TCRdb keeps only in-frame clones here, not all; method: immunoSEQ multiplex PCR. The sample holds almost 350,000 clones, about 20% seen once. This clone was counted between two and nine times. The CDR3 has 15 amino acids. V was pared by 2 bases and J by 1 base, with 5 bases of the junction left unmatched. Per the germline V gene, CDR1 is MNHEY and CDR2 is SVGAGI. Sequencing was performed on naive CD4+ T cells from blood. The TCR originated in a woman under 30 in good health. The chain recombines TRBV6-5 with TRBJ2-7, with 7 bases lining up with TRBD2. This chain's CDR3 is CASSYASGPSYEQYF. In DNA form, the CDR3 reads TGTGCCAGCAGTTACGCTAGCGGTCCTTCCTACGAGCAGTACTTC.